A single sample is the source of the 24 T cell receptor beta chains below, sequenced in a study of T cell responses to AZD1222 COVID-19 vaccine. Profiling relied on immunoSEQ multiplex PCR, and the TCRdb table lists in-frame clones only, not all of them. The sample lists approximately 180,000 clones, over 85% seen once, with roughly 1% in the top ten. The sequenced sample was peripheral blood, obtained 28 days after the second dose of the MenACWY control vaccine. These receptors originate from an adult who received the MenACWY meningococcal vaccine as a control.

The chain employs TRBV7-2 and TRBJ1-6; tentative D call: TRBD1 (5 bases). Germline CDR1 and CDR2: SGHTA and FQGNSA. The CDR3 has 11 residues. The V end was cut by 3 bases, the J end by 16 bases, with 10 bases between. The CDR3 sequence: CASSFGRVLHF. CDR3 DNA sequence: TGTGCCAGCAGCTTTGGCAGGGTACTCCACTTT.

J is TRBJ2-3 and V is TRBV5-1; the match to TRBD2 covers 7 bases. Per the germline V gene, CDR1 is SGHRS and CDR2 is YFSETQ. The length of the CDR3 is 15 residues. V was pared by 0 bases and J by 4 bases, with 5 bases of the junction left unmatched. In DNA form, the CDR3 reads TGCGCCAGCAGCTTGGATGGGGGGGTTGCAGATACGCAGTATTTT. It encodes CASSLDGGVADTQYF.

V usage is TRBV18 and J usage is TRBJ1-1; no definite D call. The CDR3 runs 14 residues. Trimming removed 3 bases at V and 0 bases at J, with 8 bases between. The germline gives CDR1 KGHSH, CDR2 LQKENI. The CDR3 spells CASSPLSVNTEAFF. The CDR3 DNA reads as TGTGCCAGCTCACCCCTAAGCGTGAACACTGAAGCTTTCTTT.

V and J are TRBV28 and TRBJ2-3, with 10 bases fitting TRBD1. The CDR3 is 14 amino acids. Germline V gene lookup returns CDR1 MDHEN and CDR2 SYDVKM. The V gene end was trimmed by 6 bases and the J gene end by 1 base; junction bases not matched to a gene: 1. The CDR3 region has the DNA TGTGCCAGCAGCGGACAGGGGGGCACAGATACGCAGTATTTT. It yields the protein CASSGQGGTDTQYF.

This sequence joins TRBV4-1 and TRBJ1-5; TRBD1 matches at 9 bases. V dropped 4 bases and J dropped 0; count of bases not matched to a gene: 1. From germline, CDR1 is MGHRA and CDR2 YSYEKL. There are 15 residues in the CDR3. The CDR3 here is CASSRDRVSNQPQHF. CDR3 sequence (DNA): TGCGCCAGCAGCCGGGACAGGGTTAGCAATCAGCCCCAGCATTTT.

The sample holds one count of this clone. The CDR3 loop is CASSPLLAGGRETQYF. DNA for the CDR3: TGTGCCAGCAGTCCACTACTAGCGGGGGGACGGGAGACCCAGTACTTC. The rearrangement uses TRBV6-2 or TRBV6-3 and TRBJ2-5; 12 nucleotides agree with TRBD2. V shed 5 bases, J shed 5 bases, and the junction held 9 bases outside the gene matches. The CDR3 totals 16 residues. Germline V gene lookup returns CDR1 MNHEY and CDR2 SVGEGT.

The chain employs TRBV12-2 and TRBJ1-4; the table's D call, TRBD1, was not checked against the DNA. TRBV12-2 is a known pseudogene. There are 18 residues in the CDR3. CDR3 amino acids: CASRLAKALGPINEKLFF. For the CDR3, the DNA is TGTGCAAGTCGCTTAGCGAAGGCCCTGGGCCCTATTAATGAAAAACTGTTTTTT.

J is TRBJ1-1 and V is TRBV6-1; D ambiguous. CDR3 size: 13 residues. Trimming cost V 0 bases and J 3 bases, with 5 bases left between them. CDR1 MNHNS and CDR2 SASEGT come from the germline V gene. The CDR3 loop reads CASSEAGYTEAFF. CDR3 sequence (DNA): TGTGCCAGCAGTGAAGCAGGGTACACTGAAGCTTTCTTT.

The chain joins TRBV28 to TRBJ1-6, with 7 bases identical to TRBD1. The CDR3 length is 13 residues. Germline lookup yields CDR1 MDHEN and CDR2 SYDVKM. V lost 4 bases and J lost 13; bases outside the gene matches: 7. The CDR3 sequence: CASSYSGGSPLHF. The CDR3 DNA sequence: TGTGCCAGCAGTTATTCAGGGGGTTCGCCCCTCCACTTT.

V is TRBV5-8 and J is TRBJ1-3; 8 positions agree with TRBD1. This CDR3 is built from 14 residues. Looked up from germline, CDR1 is SGHTS and CDR2 is YDEGEE. J lost 7 bases, V lost 5 bases, and 8 bases had no gene match. CDR3 nucleotide sequence: TGTGCCAGCAGAATTGTCGGACAGGGCAACACCATATATTTT. This translates into CASRIVGQGNTIYF.

This chain uses TRBV7-8 with TRBJ1-2, with no clear D. With 1 base removed from V and 4 bases from J, the gap between germline ends came to 7 bases. Germline V gene sequence: CDR1 SGHVS, CDR2 FQNEAQ. The length of the CDR3 is 13 residues. This CDR3 reads CASSLGGSYGYTF. CDR3 nucleotide sequence: TGTGCCAGCAGCTTAGGGGGATCCTATGGCTACACCTTC.

The chain has TRBV24-1 and TRBJ1-2, with unresolved D. There are 13 residues in the CDR3. CDR1 KGHDR and CDR2 SFDVKD come from the germline V gene. Trimming removed 7 bases at V and 6 bases at J, with 14 bases between. For the CDR3, the DNA is TGTGCCACCAGGGGTGAACAGAAGAATGGCTACACCTTC. Amino acid sequence: CATRGEQKNGYTF.

This CDR3 reads CASSQDWEDYQPQHF. Written as DNA, the CDR3 is TGCGCCAGCAGCCAAGATTGGGAGGATTATCAGCCCCAGCATTTT. The chain combines TRBV4-3 with TRBJ1-5; D gene uncertain. Trimming removed 0 bases at V and 5 bases at J, with 11 bases between. The CDR3 loop spans 15 amino acids. The V gene's germline CDR1 is LGHNA and CDR2 YSLEER.

The chain joins TRBV6-5 to TRBJ2-7; the D gene is possibly TRBD1 (6 bases). Trimming left V 3 bases short and J 2 bases short, with 11 bases between. CDR1 is MNHEY and CDR2 is SVGAGI in the germline V gene. This CDR3 has 14 residues. CDR3 amino acids: CASSYNRVPYEQYF. CDR3 nucleotides: TGTGCCAGCAGTTATAACAGGGTCCCCTACGAGCAGTACTTC.

J is TRBJ2-2 and V is TRBV11-3, with unresolved D. The V and J ends lost 9 bases and 6 bases respectively, with 20 bases between them. CDR3 length equals 15 residues. The germline V gene encodes CDR1 SGHNT and CDR2 YENEEA. The chain's CDR3 is CARPNTVPSPGELFF. The CDR3 DNA sequence: TGTGCCAGACCAAATACGGTCCCATCCCCCGGGGAGCTGTTTTTT.

The chain combines TRBV2 with TRBJ2-7; D may match TRBD1 or TRBD2 (5 bases each). The CDR3 extends over 13 amino acids. V was trimmed by 8 bases and J by 6 bases, leaving 17 bases between them. CDR1 is SNHLY and CDR2 is FYNNEI in the germline V gene. This CDR3 is CASGAGVRGEQYF. The DNA of the CDR3 is TGTGCCAGCGGGGCCGGGGTCCGGGGCGAGCAGTACTTC.

The rearrangement joins TRBV6-4 to TRBJ2-1; 9 bases map to TRBD2. The V and J ends lost 1 base and 7 bases, in that order; junction bases with no gene match: 5. Germline V CDR1 and CDR2: MRHNA, SNTAGT. The CDR3 totals 15 residues. The CDR3 DNA is TGTGCCAGCAGTGACTTCGCGGGGGGGCTAAATGAGCAGTTCTTC. Translated, it gives CASSDFAGGLNEQFF.

This clone was detected once. Within the sample, other DNA sequences also encode this same CDR3. This chain links TRBV6-6 with TRBJ1-3, with D maybe TRBD1 (5 bases). This CDR3 comprises 14 residues. Germline V gene lookup returns CDR1 MNHNY and CDR2 SVGAGI (reference sequence). Between the trimmed V and J ends, which lost 2 bases and 0 bases, there was a span of 5 bases. In nucleotides, the CDR3 is TGTGCCAGCAGTTACGACAGCTCTGGAAACACCATATATTTT. Translated, it gives CASSYDSSGNTIYF.

The rearrangement links TRBV18 to TRBJ2-1; no clear D gene. CDR3 length equals 13 residues. Trimming left V 3 bases short and J 8 bases short, with 11 bases between. Germline V CDR1 and CDR2: KGHSH, LQKENI. The CDR3, as DNA: TGTGCCAGCTCACCGAACCATGGGGATGAGCAGTTCTTC. Translation: CASSPNHGDEQFF.

The chain combines TRBV19 with TRBJ1-1, with D hard to call. Germline V gene sequence: CDR1 LNHDA, CDR2 SQIVND (reference sequence). V gave up 8 bases and J gave up 1 base, with 14 bases separating them. This CDR3 has 14 residues. CDR3 residues: CASRPATWNTEAFF. CDR3 DNA: TGTGCCAGTCGCCCGGCGACGTGGAACACTGAAGCTTTCTTT.

The chain couples TRBV5-4 to TRBJ1-1; TRBD1 is a possible D gene (5 bases). Trimming pared 6 bases from V and 1 base from J, leaving 10 bases between. The CDR3 totals 13 residues. CDR1 and CDR2 from the germline V gene are SGHNT and YYREEE (reference sequence). CDR3 DNA sequence: TGTGCCAGCACTAGGGACGAGAACACTGAAGCTTTCTTT. Translation: CASTRDENTEAFF.

Concerning this clone: The junction departs from the called germline gene at one end, perhaps through a read error. The CDR3 sequence: CASSPSGSTDTQYF. CDR3 DNA sequence: TGTGCTAGCAGCCCTAGCGGAAGCACAGATACGCAGTATTTT. The chain is built from TRBV7-7 and TRBJ2-3, with 7 nucleotides matching TRBD2. CDR3 length: 14 residues. The germline CDR1 and CDR2 sequences are SSHAT and FNYEAQ (reference sequence).

The V and J genes are TRBV29-1 and TRBJ1-2, with a tentative D call TRBD1 (5 bases). Trimming cost V 7 bases and J 0 bases, with 18 bases left between them. Germline loops: CDR1 SQVTM, CDR2 ANQGSEA. The CDR3 consists of 15 residues. In nucleotides, the CDR3 is TGCAGCGCTCTATTCCGACAGCACTCTAACTATGGCTACACCTTC. This translates into CSALFRQHSNYGYTF.

The chain combines TRBV3-1 (or the pseudogene TRBV3-2) with TRBJ1-2, with D possibly being TRBD1 (6 bases). Trimming removed 1 base from V and 4 bases from J, with 16 bases in between. This CDR3 is built from 16 residues. The germline CDR1 and CDR2 sequences are LGHDT and YNNKEL (reference sequence). The CDR3 loop reads CASSQVRGAGSYGYTF. In DNA, the CDR3 is TGTGCCAGCAGCCAAGTTCGGGGGGCTGGTAGCTATGGCTACACCTTC.